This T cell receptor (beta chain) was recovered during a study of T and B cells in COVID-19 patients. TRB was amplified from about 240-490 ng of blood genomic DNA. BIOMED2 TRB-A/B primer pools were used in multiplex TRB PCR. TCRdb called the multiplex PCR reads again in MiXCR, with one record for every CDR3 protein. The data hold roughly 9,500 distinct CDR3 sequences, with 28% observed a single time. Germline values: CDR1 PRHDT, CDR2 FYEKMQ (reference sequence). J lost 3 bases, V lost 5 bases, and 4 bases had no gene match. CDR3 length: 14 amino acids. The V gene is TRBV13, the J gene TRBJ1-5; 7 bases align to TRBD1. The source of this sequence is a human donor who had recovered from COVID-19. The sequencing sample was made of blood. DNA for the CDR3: TGTGCCAGCAGCCCGGGACAGAACAATCAGCCCCAGCATTTT. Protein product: CASSPGQNNQPQHF.